This T cell receptor beta chain is from a study of CD8 T cells in Susac syndrome. A quantity of roughly 0.5 to 1 ug RNA underwent reverse transcription using random hexamers. Across 54 Vbeta and 13 Jbeta, immunoSEQ multiplex PCR amplified TCR beta CDR3. MiXCR, applied by TCRdb to the immunoSEQ multiplex PCR reads, yields one record per CDR3 protein. The data contain 90,000 to 150,000 distinct CDR3 sequences, 94% of them singletons. CDR3 length: 15 residues. Germline V gene sequence: CDR1 GTSNPN, CDR2 SVGIG (reference sequence). V shed 2 bases, J shed 10 bases, and the junction held 8 bases outside the gene matches. In this sample, this clonotype turned up once. The antigen is undetermined. The study's findings and limits: In its TCR sequencing and HLA analysis, the study acknowledged that the number of individuals was relatively small.

Blood CD8+ and CD4+ T cells underwent high-throughput TCR beta sequencing. The chain joins TRBV30 to TRBJ2-1, with 13 bases identical to TRBD2. The TCR originated in a human donor in good health. The source material was CD4+ T cells from PBMCs. CDR3 sequence reads: CAWSPGLAGEGEQFF. DNA of the CDR3: TGTGCCTGGAGTCCCGGACTAGCGGGAGAGGGGGAGCAGTTCTTC.